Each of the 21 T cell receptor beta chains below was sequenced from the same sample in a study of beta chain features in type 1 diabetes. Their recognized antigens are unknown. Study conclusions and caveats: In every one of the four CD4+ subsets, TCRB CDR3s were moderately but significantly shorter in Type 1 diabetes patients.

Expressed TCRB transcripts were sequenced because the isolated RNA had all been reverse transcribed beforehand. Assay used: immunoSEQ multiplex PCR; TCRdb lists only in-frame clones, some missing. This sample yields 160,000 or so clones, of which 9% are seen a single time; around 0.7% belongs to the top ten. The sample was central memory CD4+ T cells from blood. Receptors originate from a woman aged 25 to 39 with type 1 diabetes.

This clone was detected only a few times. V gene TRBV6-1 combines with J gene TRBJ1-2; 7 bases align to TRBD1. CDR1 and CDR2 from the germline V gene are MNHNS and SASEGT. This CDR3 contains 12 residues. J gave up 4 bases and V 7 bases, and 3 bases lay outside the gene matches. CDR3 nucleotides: TGTGCCAGCACCCGGGACAGCTATGGCTACACCTTC. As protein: CASTRDSYGYTF.

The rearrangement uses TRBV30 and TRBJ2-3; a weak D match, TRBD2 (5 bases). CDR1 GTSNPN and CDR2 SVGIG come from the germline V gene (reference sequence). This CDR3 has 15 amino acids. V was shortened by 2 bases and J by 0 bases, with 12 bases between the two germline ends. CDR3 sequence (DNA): TGTGCCTGGAGTAGGCTAGCAGTAAGCACAGATACGCAGTATTTT. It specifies CAWSRLAVSTDTQYF.

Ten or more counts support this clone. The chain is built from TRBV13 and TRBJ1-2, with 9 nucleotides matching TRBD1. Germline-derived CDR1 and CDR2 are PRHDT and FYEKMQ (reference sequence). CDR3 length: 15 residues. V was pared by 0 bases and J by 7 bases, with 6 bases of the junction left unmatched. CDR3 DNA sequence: TGTGCCAGCAGCTTAGGCTGGGACAGGGCGAGTGGCTACACCTTC. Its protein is CASSLGWDRASGYTF.

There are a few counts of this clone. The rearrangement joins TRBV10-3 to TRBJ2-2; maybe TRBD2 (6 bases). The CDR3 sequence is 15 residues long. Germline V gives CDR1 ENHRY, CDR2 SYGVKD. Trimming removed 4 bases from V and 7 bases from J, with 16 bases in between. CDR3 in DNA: TGTGCCATCAGTGTTACGGGAGTGGTTGGCGGGGAGCTGTTTTTT. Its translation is CAISVTGVVGGELFF.

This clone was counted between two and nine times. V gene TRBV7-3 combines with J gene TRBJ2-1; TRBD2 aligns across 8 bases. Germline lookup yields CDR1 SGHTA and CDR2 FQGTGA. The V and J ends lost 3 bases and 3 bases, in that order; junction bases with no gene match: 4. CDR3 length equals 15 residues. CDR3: CASSLSSGDYNEQFF. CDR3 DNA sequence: TGTGCCAGCAGCTTGAGTAGCGGGGACTACAATGAGCAGTTCTTC.

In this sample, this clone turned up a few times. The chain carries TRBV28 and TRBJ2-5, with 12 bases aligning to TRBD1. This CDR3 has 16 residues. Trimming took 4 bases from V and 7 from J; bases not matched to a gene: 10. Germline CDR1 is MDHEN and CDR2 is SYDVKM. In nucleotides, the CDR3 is TGTGCCAGCAGTTCAACCGGGACAGGGGGCCGTCGGACCCAGTACTTC. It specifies CASSSTGTGGRRTQYF. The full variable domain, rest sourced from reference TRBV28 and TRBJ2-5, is DVKVTQSSRYLVKRTGEKVFLECVQDMDHENMFWYRQDPGLGLRLIYFSYDVKMKEKGDIPEGYSVSREKKERFSLILESASTNQTSMYLCASSSTGTGGRRTQYFGPGTRLLVL.

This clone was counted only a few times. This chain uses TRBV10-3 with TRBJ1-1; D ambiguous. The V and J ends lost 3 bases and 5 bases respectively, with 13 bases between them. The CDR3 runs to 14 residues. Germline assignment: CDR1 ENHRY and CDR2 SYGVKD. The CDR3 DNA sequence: TGTGCCATCAGTGATGTCACGGCCAGGACTGAAGCTTTCTTT. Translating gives CAISDVTARTEAFF.

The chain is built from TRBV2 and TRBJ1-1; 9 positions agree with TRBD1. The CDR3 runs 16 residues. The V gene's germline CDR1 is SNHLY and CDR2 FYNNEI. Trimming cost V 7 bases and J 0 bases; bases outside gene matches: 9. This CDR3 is CASKGQGRGVNTEAFF. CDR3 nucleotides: TGTGCCAGCAAGGGACAGGGTAGAGGCGTGAACACTGAAGCTTTCTTT.

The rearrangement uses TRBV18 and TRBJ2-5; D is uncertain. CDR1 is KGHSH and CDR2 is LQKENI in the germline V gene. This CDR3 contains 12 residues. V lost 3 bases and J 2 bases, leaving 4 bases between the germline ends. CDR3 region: CASSPRQETQYF. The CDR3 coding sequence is TGTGCCAGCTCACCTAGACAAGAGACCCAGTACTTC.

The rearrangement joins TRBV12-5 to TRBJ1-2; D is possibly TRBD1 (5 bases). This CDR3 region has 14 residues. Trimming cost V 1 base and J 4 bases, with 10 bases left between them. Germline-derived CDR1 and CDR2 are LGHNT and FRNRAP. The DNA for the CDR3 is TGTGCTAGTGGTTTGGCCGACAGTATCTATGGCTACACCTTC. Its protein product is CASGLADSIYGYTF.

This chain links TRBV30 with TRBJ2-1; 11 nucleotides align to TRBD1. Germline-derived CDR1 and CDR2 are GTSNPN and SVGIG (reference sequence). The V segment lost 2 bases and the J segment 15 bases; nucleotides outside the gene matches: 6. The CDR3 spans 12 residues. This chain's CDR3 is CAWSPTGTGGFF. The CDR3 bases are TGTGCCTGGAGTCCAACCGGGACAGGGGGGTTCTTC.

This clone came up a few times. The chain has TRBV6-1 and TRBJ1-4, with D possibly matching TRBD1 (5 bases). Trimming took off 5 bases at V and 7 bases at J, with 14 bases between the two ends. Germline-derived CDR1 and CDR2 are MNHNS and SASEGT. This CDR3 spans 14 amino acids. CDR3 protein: CASSRTQNPEKLFF. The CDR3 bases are TGTGCCAGCAGTAGGACACAGAATCCTGAAAAACTGTTTTTT.

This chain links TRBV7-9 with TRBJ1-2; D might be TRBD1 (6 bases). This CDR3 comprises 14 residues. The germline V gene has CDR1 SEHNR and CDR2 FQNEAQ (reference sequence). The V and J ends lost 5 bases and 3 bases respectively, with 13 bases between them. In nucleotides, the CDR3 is TGTGCCAGCAGCCCGACCAGGGGAGACTATGGCTACACCTTC. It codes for CASSPTRGDYGYTF.

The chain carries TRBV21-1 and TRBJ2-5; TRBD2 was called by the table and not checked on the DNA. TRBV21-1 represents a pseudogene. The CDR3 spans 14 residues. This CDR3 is CASTTSGVWKTQYF. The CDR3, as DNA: TGTGCCAGCACCACTAGCGGGGTTTGGAAGACCCAGTACTTC.

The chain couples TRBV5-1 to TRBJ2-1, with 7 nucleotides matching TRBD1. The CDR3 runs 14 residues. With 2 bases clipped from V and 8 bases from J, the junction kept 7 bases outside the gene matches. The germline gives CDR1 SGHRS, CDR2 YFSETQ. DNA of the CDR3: TGCGCCAGCAGCTTACCGGGACAGTACGATGAGCAGTTCTTC. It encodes CASSLPGQYDEQFF.

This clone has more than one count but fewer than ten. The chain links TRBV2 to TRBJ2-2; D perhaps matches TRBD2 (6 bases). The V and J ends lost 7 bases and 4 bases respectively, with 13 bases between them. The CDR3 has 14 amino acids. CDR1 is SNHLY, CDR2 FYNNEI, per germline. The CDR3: CASKEGEGTGELFF. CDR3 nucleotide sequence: TGTGCCAGCAAGGAGGGAGAGGGCACCGGGGAGCTGTTTTTT.

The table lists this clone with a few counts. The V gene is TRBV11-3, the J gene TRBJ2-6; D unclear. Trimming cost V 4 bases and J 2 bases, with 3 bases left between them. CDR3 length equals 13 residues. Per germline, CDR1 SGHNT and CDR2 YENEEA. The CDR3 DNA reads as TGTGCCAGCAGCTCTACTGGGGCCAACGTCCTGACTTTC. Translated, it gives CASSSTGANVLTF.

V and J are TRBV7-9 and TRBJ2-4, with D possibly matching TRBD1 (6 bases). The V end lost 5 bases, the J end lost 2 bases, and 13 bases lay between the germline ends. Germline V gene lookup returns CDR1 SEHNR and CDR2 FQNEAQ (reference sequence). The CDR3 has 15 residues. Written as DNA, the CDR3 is TGTGCCAGCAGCGCCCGACAGGACCCCAAAAACATTCAGTACTTC. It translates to CASSARQDPKNIQYF.

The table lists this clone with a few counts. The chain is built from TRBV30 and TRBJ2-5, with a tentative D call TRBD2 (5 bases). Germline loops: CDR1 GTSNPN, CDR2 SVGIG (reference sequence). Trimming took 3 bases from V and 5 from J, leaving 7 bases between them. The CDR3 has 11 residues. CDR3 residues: CAWSSGETQYF. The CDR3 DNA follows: TGTGCCTGGAGCTCGGGGGAGACCCAGTACTTC. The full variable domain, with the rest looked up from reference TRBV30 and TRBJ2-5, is SQTIHQWPATLVQPVGSPLSLECTVEGTSNPNLYWYRQAAGRGLQLLFYSVGIGQISSEVPQNLSASRPQDRQFILSSKKLLLSDSGFYLCAWSSGETQYFGPGTRLLVL.

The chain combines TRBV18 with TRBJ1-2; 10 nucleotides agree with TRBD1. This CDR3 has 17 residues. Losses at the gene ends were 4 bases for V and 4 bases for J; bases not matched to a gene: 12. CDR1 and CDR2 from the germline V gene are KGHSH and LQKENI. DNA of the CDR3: TGTGCCAGCTCACTGGTCCCTCCGGGACAGGGGTCCTATGGCTACACCTTC. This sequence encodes CASSLVPPGQGSYGYTF.

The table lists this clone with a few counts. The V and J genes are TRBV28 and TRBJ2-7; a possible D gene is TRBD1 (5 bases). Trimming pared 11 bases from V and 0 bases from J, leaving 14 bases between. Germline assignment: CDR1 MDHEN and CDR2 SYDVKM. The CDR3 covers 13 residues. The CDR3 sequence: CAWQGRNSYEQYF. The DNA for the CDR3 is TGTGCCTGGCAGGGCCGGAACTCCTACGAGCAGTACTTC.